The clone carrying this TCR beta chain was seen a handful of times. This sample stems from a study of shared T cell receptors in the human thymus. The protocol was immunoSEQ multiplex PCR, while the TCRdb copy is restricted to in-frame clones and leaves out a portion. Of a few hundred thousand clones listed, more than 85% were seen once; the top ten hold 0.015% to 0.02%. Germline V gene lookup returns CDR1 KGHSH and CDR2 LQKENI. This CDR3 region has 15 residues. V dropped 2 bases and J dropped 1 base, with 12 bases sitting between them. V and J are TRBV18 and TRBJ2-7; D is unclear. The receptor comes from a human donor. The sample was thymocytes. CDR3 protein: CASSPIPGKSYEQYF. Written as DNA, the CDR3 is TGTGCCAGCTCACCAATCCCAGGTAAATCCTACGAGCAGTACTTC.